The rows below give T cell receptor beta chains drawn from one sample of a study of T cells expressing NK-cell markers. For each CDR3 protein, TCRdb gives one entry from its re-call of the 5' RACE reads, without DNA. This table holds 150,000 to 180,000 distinct CDR3 sequences. Sequencing used blood T cells: a sorted CD56 or NKG2C T cell subset, CD4+ or CD8+ T cells, or bulk PBMC T cells (not recorded which). These TCRs come from a woman aged 50 to 60 in good health. The CDR3 runs from the conserved cysteine through the conserved F or W.

V: TRBV6-5; J: TRBJ2-1; length: 13; CDR3: CASSYSALNEQFF
V: TRBV7-9; J: TRBJ2-7; length: 14; CDR3: CASNSGTLSYEQYF
V: TRBV7-2; J: TRBJ2-7; length: 14; CDR3: CASSSSGAIYEQYF
V: TRBV12-3/TRBV12-4; J: TRBJ2-1; length: 17; CDR3: CASSPGLAGAPGNEQFF
V: TRBV5-1; J: TRBJ2-3; length: 15; CDR3: CASKVREGSKDTQYF
V: TRBV5-1; J: TRBJ1-1; length: 15; CDR3: CASSDDIMWGTEAFF
V: TRBV2; J: TRBJ1-5; length: 14; CDR3: CASSSLVGNQPQHF
V: TRBV16; J: TRBJ2-3; length: 16; CDR3: CASTPPDRGSQDTQYF
V: TRBV29-1; J: TRBJ1-1; length: 13; CDR3: CSAGTGWNTEAFF
V: TRBV11-2; J: TRBJ2-2; length: 14; CDR3: CASSPDMNTGELFF
V: TRBV4-1; J: TRBJ2-7; length: 16; CDR3: CASSQDQAGANYEQYF
V: TRBV3-1; J: TRBJ1-2; length: 16; CDR3: CASSLPGTDVLYGYTF
V: TRBV11-2; J: TRBJ2-5; length: 15; CDR3: CASSWTSGRAETQYF
V: TRBV18; J: TRBJ1-1; length: 13; CDR3: CASSPYGDTEAFF
V: TRBV27; J: TRBJ2-5; length: 17; CDR3: CASSSQTSGRFAETQYF
V: TRBV20-1; J: TRBJ2-7; length: 15; CDR3: CSARDRSESSYEQYF
V: TRBV27; J: TRBJ1-5; length: 15; CDR3: CASSLVPGSNQPQHF
V: TRBV7-9; J: TRBJ2-1; length: 15; CDR3: CASSFGWREFNEQFF
V: TRBV4-1; J: TRBJ1-1; length: 11; CDR3: CASSGSSEAFF
V: TRBV12-5; J: TRBJ2-1; length: 14; CDR3: CASGFSGNSNEQFF
V: TRBV12-3/TRBV12-4; J: TRBJ2-2; length: 12; CDR3: CASRRGTGELFF
V: TRBV5-1; J: TRBJ2-1; length: 15; CDR3: CASSVGQGEVNEQFF
V: TRBV27; J: TRBJ2-1; length: 13; CDR3: CAISSGSYNEQFF
V: TRBV19; J: TRBJ2-4; length: 16; CDR3: CASSISSGTTKNIQYF
V: TRBV5-5; J: TRBJ2-3; length: 18; CDR3: CASSLGEPLRESTDTQYF
V: TRBV7-8; J: TRBJ2-1; length: 18; CDR3: CASSLSSGLAGVYNEQFF
V: TRBV12-3/TRBV12-4; J: TRBJ1-2; length: 13; CDR3: CASSLFAYYGYTF
V: TRBV9; J: TRBJ2-1; length: 13; CDR3: CASSVGSGNEQFF
V: TRBV2; J: TRBJ2-7; length: 15; CDR3: CASSEALGGDYEQYF
V: TRBV3-1; J: TRBJ2-1; length: 16; CDR3: CASSQEGGVGYNEQFF
V: TRBV2; J: TRBJ2-1; length: 15; CDR3: CASSLTGTGGDEQFF
V: TRBV20-1; J: TRBJ2-7; length: 12; CDR3: CSARDTSYEQYF
V: TRBV11-2; J: TRBJ2-7; length: 13; CDR3: CASSSSGPYEQYF
V: TRBV7-2; J: TRBJ2-7; length: 19; CDR3: CASSILLAGPLNPDYEQYF
V: TRBV27; J: TRBJ1-2; length: 13; CDR3: CASSLSSVYGYTF
V: TRBV3-1; J: TRBJ2-1; length: 15; CDR3: CASSHWTSGGNEQFF
V: TRBV3-1; J: TRBJ2-3; length: 16; CDR3: CASSPGTSGSTDTQYF
V: TRBV29-1; J: TRBJ2-1; length: 13; CDR3: CSVPRALPNEQFF
V: TRBV14; J: TRBJ2-1; length: 16; CDR3: CASSQGGDYSYNEQFF
V: TRBV27; J: TRBJ1-4; length: 12; CDR3: CASTGPDEKLFF
V: TRBV30; J: TRBJ2-3; length: 15; CDR3: CAWSPGTGIGDTQYF
V: TRBV27; J: TRBJ2-5; length: 16; CDR3: CASSLVRAGLQGTQYF
V: TRBV27; J: TRBJ2-3; length: 13; CDR3: CASSSGSLNTQYF
V: TRBV7-9; J: TRBJ2-3; length: 18; CDR3: CASSSITGTISSTDTQYF
V: TRBV7-9; J: TRBJ1-1; length: 15; CDR3: CASSLSQGVNTEAFF
V: TRBV27; J: TRBJ1-5; length: 14; CDR3: CASSPSGVLQPQHF
V: TRBV5-1; J: TRBJ1-1; length: 14; CDR3: CASSLVQGRTEAFF
V: TRBV27; J: TRBJ2-7; length: 13; CDR3: CASSLSTSYEQYF